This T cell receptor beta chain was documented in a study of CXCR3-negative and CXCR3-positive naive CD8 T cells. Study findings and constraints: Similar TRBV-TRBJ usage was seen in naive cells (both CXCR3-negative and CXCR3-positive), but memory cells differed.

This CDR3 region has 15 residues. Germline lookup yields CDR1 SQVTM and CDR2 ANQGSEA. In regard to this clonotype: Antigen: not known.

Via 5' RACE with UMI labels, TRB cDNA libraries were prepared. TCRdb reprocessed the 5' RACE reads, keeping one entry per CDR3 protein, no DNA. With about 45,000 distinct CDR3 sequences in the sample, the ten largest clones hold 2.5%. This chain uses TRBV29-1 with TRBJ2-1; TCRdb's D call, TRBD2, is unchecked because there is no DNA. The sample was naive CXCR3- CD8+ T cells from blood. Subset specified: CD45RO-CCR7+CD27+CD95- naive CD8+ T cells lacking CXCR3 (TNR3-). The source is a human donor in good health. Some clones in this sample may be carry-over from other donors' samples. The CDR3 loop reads CSVEDSGRRYNEQFF.